This TCR beta chain derives from a study of response to subunit inactivated influenza vaccine. Whole-study findings and limits: Each seasonal flu vaccination may recruit only limited new T cells, authors suggested.

Each CDR3 protein is one row after TCRdb ran MiXCR on the RT-PCR reads. The sample yields about 540,000 distinct CDR3 sequences, approximately 24% seen once. The V gene's germline CDR1 is SGHRS and CDR2 YFSETQ. The V end lost 1 base, the J end lost 5 bases, and 19 bases lay between the germline ends. This CDR3 has 16 residues. This clonotype was seen more than once but under ten times. Its target is not known. The same data also contributed to another study, on T cells expressing NK-cell markers. That source adds: The cDNA for TCR beta came from 5'RACE template switching with UMIs. Sorted CD3+CD56-NKG2C+, CD3+CD56+NKG2C+ and CD3+CD56+NKG2C- T cells supplied the TCR beta repertoires. Whether expanded NKG2C+ T cell clones were HCMV specific stayed uncertain.

The chain combines TRBV5-1 with TRBJ2-7; no clear D. The sequencing here drew on CD4+ T cells sorted from PBMCs, taken roughly 13 days after vaccination. The receptor comes from a man aged 45-65 years who received an inactivated influenza vaccine. CDR3 protein: CASSLNPGRRVHEQYF. CDR3 in DNA: TGCGCCAGCAGCTTGAACCCAGGACGCCGCGTGCACGAGCAGTACTTC.